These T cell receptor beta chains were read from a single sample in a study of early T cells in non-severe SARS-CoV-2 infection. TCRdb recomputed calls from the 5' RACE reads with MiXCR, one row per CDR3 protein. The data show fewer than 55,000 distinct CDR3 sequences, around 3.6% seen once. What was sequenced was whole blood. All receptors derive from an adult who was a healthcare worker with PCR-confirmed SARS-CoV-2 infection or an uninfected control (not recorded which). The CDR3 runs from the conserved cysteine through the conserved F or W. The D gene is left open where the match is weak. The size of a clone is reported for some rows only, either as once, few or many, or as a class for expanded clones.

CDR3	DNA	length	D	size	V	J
CASSQATGSSGNTIYF	TGCGCCAGCAGCCAAGCTACAGGCAGCTCTGGAAACACCATATATTTT	16	NA	many	TRBV4-1	TRBJ1-3
CAWSPGRTQETQYF	TGTGCCTGGAGTCCCGGACGGACCCAAGAGACCCAGTACTTC	14	NA	few	TRBV30	TRBJ2-5
CASTYTRGTEAFF	TGTGCCAGTACTTACACCCGGGGAACTGAAGCTTTCTTT	13	NA	many	TRBV19	TRBJ1-1
CASSQGAGGGTQYF	TGTGCCAGCAGCCAAGGGGCAGGTGGTGGGACCCAGTACTTC	14	NA	many	TRBV3-1	TRBJ2-5
CASGLPTGTGGEYEQYF	TGTGCTAGTGGTTTGCCTACCGGGACAGGGGGTGAATACGAGCAGTACTTC	17	TRBD1	few	TRBV12-5	TRBJ2-7
CASSSRDSSPNEQFF	TGTGCCAGCAGCTCCCGGGACAGTTCACCCAATGAGCAGTTCTTC	15	TRBD1	NA	TRBV7-6	TRBJ2-1
CASGTGVTDTQYF	TGTGCCAGCGGCACGGGGGTCACAGATACGCAGTATTTT	13	NA	NA	TRBV7-8	TRBJ2-3
CASSLGTYNEQFF	TGTGCCAGCAGCTTAGGGACTTACAATGAGCAGTTCTTC	13	NA	many	TRBV7-6	TRBJ2-1
CASSPGTSNTEAFF	TGTGCCAGCAGCCCCGGGACGTCGAACACTGAAGCTTTCTTT	14	NA	many	TRBV11-2	TRBJ1-1
CSAAPFGTSHEQFF	TGCAGTGCGGCCCCTTTCGGGACTAGCCATGAGCAGTTCTTC	14	TRBD2	many	TRBV20-1	TRBJ2-1
CASSEGTGGISQPQHF	TGTGCCAGCAGTGAAGGGACAGGGGGCATCAGTCAGCCCCAGCATTTT	16	TRBD1	many	TRBV12-3/TRBV12-4	TRBJ1-5
CASSYGLAENIQYF	TGTGCCAGCAGTTACGGCCTAGCGGAAAACATTCAGTACTTC	14	TRBD2	many	TRBV6-2/TRBV6-3	TRBJ2-4
CASSFLSGTDTQYF	TGTGCCAGCAGTTTCTTAAGCGGAACAGATACGCAGTATTTT	14	NA	many	TRBV27	TRBJ2-3
CASSLSMGTQPQHF	TGTGCCAGCAGTTTATCCATGGGTACTCAGCCCCAGCATTTT	14	NA	few	TRBV12-3/TRBV12-4	TRBJ1-5
CASSSPATVSFSYEQYF	TGTGCCAGCAGCTCCCCGGCAACCGTCAGCTTCTCCTACGAGCAGTACTTC	17	NA	many	TRBV7-6	TRBJ2-7